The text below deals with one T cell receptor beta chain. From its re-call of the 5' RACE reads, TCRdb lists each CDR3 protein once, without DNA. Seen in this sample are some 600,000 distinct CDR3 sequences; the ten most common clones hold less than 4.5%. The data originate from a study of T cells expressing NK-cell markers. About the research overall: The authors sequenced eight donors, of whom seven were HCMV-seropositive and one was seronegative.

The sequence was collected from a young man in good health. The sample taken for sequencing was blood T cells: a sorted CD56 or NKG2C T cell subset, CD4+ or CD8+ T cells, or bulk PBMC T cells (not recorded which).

The CDR3 is CSASSPIAGSGELFF. This chain links TRBV20-1 with TRBJ2-2; TCRdb's D call of TRBD2 is untestable without DNA. The CDR3 is made up of 15 amino acids. CDR1 and CDR2 from the germline V gene are DFQATT and SNEGSKA (reference sequence).